Below are 27 T cell receptor beta chains sequenced from a single sample in a study of T cell responses to AZD1222 COVID-19 vaccine. This table comes from immunoSEQ multiplex PCR, and its TCRdb copy is limited to in-frame clones, with some not included. This sample yields 110,000 to 150,000 clones, of which more than 80% are seen a single time; more than 1.5% belongs to the top ten. This material consisted of peripheral blood, taken on day 0 of AZD1222 vaccination. These receptors originate from an adult in good health.

The chain carries TRBV25-1 and TRBJ1-1; D is unclear. The CDR3 sequence is 11 residues long. The germline gives CDR1 MGHDK, CDR2 SYGVNS. V lost 2 bases and J lost 6, with 4 bases in between. The CDR3 here is CASSEGAEAFF. Written as DNA, the CDR3 is TGTGCCAGCAGTGAAGGCGCTGAAGCTTTCTTT.

The chain has TRBV5-4 and TRBJ1-1; no clear D. Germline V CDR1 and CDR2: SGHNT, YYREEE (reference sequence). The CDR3 totals 17 residues. The ends were cut back, 6 bases at V and 1 base at J, with 22 bases in the middle. The CDR3 here is CASTFFLRAGSNTEAFF. CDR3 bases: TGTGCCAGCACCTTTTTCCTAAGGGCAGGCTCGAACACTGAAGCTTTCTTT.

This chain connects TRBV27 to TRBJ1-6; perhaps TRBD1 as D (5 bases). The CDR3 sequence is 18 residues long. Germline V gene lookup returns CDR1 MNHEY and CDR2 SMNVEV (reference sequence). Deletions cut 7 bases from V and 8 bases from J, with 27 bases between. This CDR3 is CASKFRGVSVFSDSPLHF. DNA for the CDR3: TGTGCCAGCAAATTTCGGGGGGTTTCGGTTTTTTCGGATTCACCCCTCCACTTT.

V gene TRBV5-6 combines with J gene TRBJ2-5, with D possibly being TRBD2 (6 bases). Trimming took 4 bases from V and 2 from J, leaving 18 bases between them. Germline V gene sequence: CDR1 SGHDT, CDR2 YYEEEE. The CDR3 runs to 16 residues. CDR3 sequence: CASSVFTRGWQETQYF. CDR3 DNA: TGTGCCAGCAGCGTTTTCACGCGGGGTTGGCAAGAGACCCAGTACTTC.

This clone was detected only a few times. The rearrangement links TRBV9 to TRBJ2-6; 9 bases line up with TRBD1. Germline values: CDR1 SGDLS, CDR2 YYNGEE. The V gene end was trimmed by 5 bases and the J gene end by 0 bases; junction bases not matched to a gene: 9. The CDR3 is 18 residues long. This chain's CDR3 is CASSSRGTGHSGANVLTF. The CDR3 coding sequence is TGTGCCAGCAGTTCCAGAGGGACAGGGCACTCTGGGGCCAACGTCCTGACTTTC.

This sequence joins TRBV6-4 and TRBJ2-3; 7 bases are shared with TRBD1. This CDR3 comprises 14 residues. CDR1 is MRHNA, CDR2 SNTAGT, per germline. The ends lost 5 bases at V and 2 bases at J; junction bases unmatched: 4. The CDR3 spells CASSPGQPTDTQYF. For the CDR3, the DNA is TGTGCCAGCAGTCCGGGACAGCCCACAGATACGCAGTATTTT.

The J gene is TRBJ2-7, the V gene TRBV6-5; possibly TRBD1 or TRBD2 for D (7 bases each). The germline gives CDR1 MNHEY, CDR2 SVGAGI. The CDR3 consists of 14 residues. The V end was cut by 6 bases, the J end by 7 bases, with 19 bases between. CDR3 region: CASRPQGGSGEQYF. As DNA, the CDR3 is TGTGCCAGCAGGCCTCAGGGGGGGTCTGGTGAGCAGTACTTC.

The CDR3 protein is CASSSGTGGGMGNQPQHF. In nucleotides, the CDR3 is TGTGCCAGCAGTTCCGGGACAGGGGGCGGGATGGGCAATCAGCCCCAGCATTTT. The chain couples TRBV27 to TRBJ1-5, with TRBD1 identical over 12 bases. CDR3 length: 18 residues. Unmatched junction bases numbered 9, after V lost 4 bases and J lost 2 bases. The V gene's germline CDR1 is MNHEY and CDR2 SMNVEV (reference sequence).

For this clone: Other DNA sequences in this specimen translate into the identical CDR3. The V call is TRBV9, the J call TRBJ1-2; D gene ambiguous. This CDR3 comprises 14 residues. Germline V lookup: CDR1 SGDLS, CDR2 YYNGEE. The germline V and J ends were trimmed by 3 bases and 3 bases, with 12 bases remaining between them. The CDR3 coding sequence is TGTGCCAGCAGCGCAACCGGGTGGGACTATGGCTACACCTTC. Amino acid sequence: CASSATGWDYGYTF.

The chain carries TRBV6-6 and TRBJ1-2; TRBD1 aligns across 10 bases. The CDR3 spans 15 residues. Trimming took 5 bases from V and 5 from J; bases not matched to a gene: 8. Germline V lookup: CDR1 MNHNY, CDR2 SVGAGI (reference sequence). The CDR3 coding sequence is TGTGCCAGCAGTAAACGGGACAGGGGAGGGTATGGCTACACCTTC. This sequence encodes CASSKRDRGGYGYTF.

The J gene is TRBJ2-3, the V gene TRBV5-1; D possibly matches TRBD1 or TRBD2 (5 bases each). The germline V gene encodes CDR1 SGHRS and CDR2 YFSETQ. Trimming stripped 1 base from V and 0 bases from J, with 12 bases between. This CDR3 contains 16 residues. CDR3 sequence (DNA): TGCGCCAGCAGCTTGCTAAGGGGACCTAGCACAGATACGCAGTATTTT. As protein: CASSLLRGPSTDTQYF.

About this clone: Other DNA variants within this sample encode the same CDR3. V gene TRBV9 combines with J gene TRBJ2-3, with D hard to call. The CDR3 has 13 amino acids. V lost 3 bases to trimming and J lost 0 bases, with 5 bases between them. The germline V gene encodes CDR1 SGDLS and CDR2 YYNGEE. CDR3 bases: TGTGCCAGCAGCGCATCTAGCACAGATACGCAGTATTTT. It encodes CASSASSTDTQYF.

This chain joins TRBV19 and TRBJ1-4; no definite D call. CDR1 is LNHDA and CDR2 is SQIVND in the germline V gene (reference sequence). Trimming pared 1 base from V and 0 bases from J, leaving 12 bases between. The CDR3 totals 17 residues. CDR3 in amino acids: CASSIVAAAATNEKLFF. Written as DNA, the CDR3 is TGTGCCAGTAGTATAGTAGCGGCTGCCGCAACTAATGAAAAACTGTTTTTT.

The J gene is TRBJ2-2, the V gene TRBV7-9; unclear D gene. The germline CDR1 and CDR2 sequences are SEHNR and FQNEAQ (reference sequence). V shed 9 bases and J shed 2 bases, with 7 bases lying between them. The CDR3 is made up of 12 amino acids. This CDR3 is CARPGNTGELFF. The CDR3 nucleotides are TGTGCCAGACCAGGAAACACCGGGGAGCTGTTTTTT.

The rearrangement joins TRBV6-6 to TRBJ1-1; 7 positions match TRBD1. CDR1 is MNHNY and CDR2 is SVGAGI in the germline V gene (reference sequence). With V trimmed by 3 bases and J by 7 bases, 14 bases remained unmatched. The CDR3 totals 16 residues. In DNA form, the CDR3 reads TGTGCCAGCAGTTATGGGGACCGAGGGGGCAGTGGTGAAGCTTTCTTT. Translated, it gives CASSYGDRGGSGEAFF.

This chain connects TRBV6-1 to TRBJ1-2, with 8 bases matching TRBD1. The V gene's germline CDR1 is MNHNS and CDR2 SASEGT. The CDR3 loop spans 13 amino acids. V dropped 5 bases and J dropped 3; count of bases not matched to a gene: 2. Here the CDR3 DNA reads TGTGCCAGCAGTTCGACAGGGGACTATGGCTACACCTTC. This gives the protein CASSSTGDYGYTF.

The J gene is TRBJ2-1, the V gene TRBV7-6; 7 bases match TRBD2. The germline V gene has CDR1 SGHVS and CDR2 FNYEAQ. CDR3 length: 16 amino acids. V lost 1 base to trimming and J lost 6 bases; unmatched junction nucleotides: 9. The CDR3 region has the DNA TGTGCCAGCAGCTTAGGGGGGGGAGGGCCTAGCAATGAGCAGTTCTTC. It encodes CASSLGGGGPSNEQFF.

The gene calls are TRBV7-9 and TRBJ2-7, with TRBD2 as a possible D gene (7 bases). Per the germline V gene, CDR1 is SEHNR and CDR2 is FQNEAQ (reference sequence). Trimming stripped 10 bases from V and 3 bases from J, with 19 bases between. The CDR3 totals 14 residues. The chain's CDR3 is CATAGAPFFYEQYF. For the CDR3, the DNA is TGTGCCACGGCGGGGGCCCCCTTTTTCTACGAGCAGTACTTC.

This clone was recorded once. The chain couples TRBV27 to TRBJ2-3; TRBD1 aligns across 8 bases. Looked up from germline, CDR1 is MNHEY and CDR2 is SMNVEV (reference sequence). The CDR3 consists of 14 residues. After removal of 6 bases from V and 0 bases from J, the junction contained 2 bases not matched to a gene. The CDR3 DNA reads TGTGCCAGCAGGTGGACAGGGAGCACAGATACGCAGTATTTT. Amino acid sequence: CASRWTGSTDTQYF.

The chain uses TRBV30 and TRBJ2-2; 8 positions agree with TRBD1. The ends lost 2 bases at V and 5 bases at J; junction bases unmatched: 4. Germline V CDR1 and CDR2: GTSNPN, SVGIG (reference sequence). The CDR3 has 14 residues. CDR3 amino acids: CAWSRGQGTGELFF. The CDR3 DNA sequence: TGTGCCTGGAGTAGAGGACAGGGAACCGGGGAGCTGTTTTTT.

This sequence joins TRBV30 and TRBJ1-6, with 7 bases identical to TRBD1. Germline lookup yields CDR1 GTSNPN and CDR2 SVGIG (reference sequence). The CDR3 consists of 14 residues. With V trimmed by 5 bases and J by 10 bases, 11 bases remained unmatched. The DNA of the CDR3 is TGTGCCTGGGCCCCGGGACAGATAAAATCACCCCTCCACTTT. Amino acids: CAWAPGQIKSPLHF.

The chain joins TRBV7-6 to TRBJ2-2; possibly TRBD1 for D (6 bases). CDR1 and CDR2 from the germline V gene are SGHVS and FNYEAQ. The V and J ends lost 5 bases and 6 bases respectively, with 16 bases between them. The CDR3 has 15 amino acids. Here the CDR3 reads CASSQGVRGAGELFF. The DNA of the CDR3 is TGTGCCAGCAGCCAAGGGGTCAGGGGAGCCGGGGAGCTGTTTTTT.

The genes are TRBV19 and TRBJ2-5; D gene ambiguous. V lost 5 bases, J lost 5 bases, and 18 bases lay in between. This CDR3 is 15 amino acids long. Per the germline V gene, CDR1 is LNHDA and CDR2 is SQIVND (reference sequence). CDR3 protein: CASSSRSRSGETQYF. CDR3 DNA sequence: TGTGCCAGTAGTTCCAGAAGCCGGAGTGGGGAGACCCAGTACTTC.

The chain couples TRBV12-3 or TRBV12-4 to TRBJ2-7; D is undetermined. V was pared by 5 bases and J by 7 bases, with 12 bases between. CDR3 length: 12 residues. This CDR3 reads CASSLLTREQYF. CDR3 DNA sequence: TGTGCCAGCAGTCTCCTCACGAGGGAGCAGTACTTC.

This rearrangement joins TRBV27 to TRBJ2-3, with D possibly being TRBD1 (6 bases). Trimming shortened V by 11 bases and J by 2 bases, and 23 bases separated the two germline ends. This CDR3 region has 16 residues. CDR1 is MNHEY and CDR2 is SMNVEV in the germline V gene (reference sequence). The CDR3 DNA reads as TGTGCCCCTCAACCTCGCAGGGGTGGAGACACAGATACGCAGTATTTT. It yields the protein CAPQPRRGGDTDTQYF.

The chain employs TRBV4-1 and TRBJ2-1, with 11 bases lining up with TRBD2. This CDR3 comprises 15 residues. The ends lost 2 bases at V and 4 bases at J; junction bases unmatched: 1. CDR1 is MGHRA and CDR2 is YSYEKL in the germline V gene. CDR3 DNA sequence: TGCGCCAGCAGCCAAACTAGCGGGAGTTACAATGAGCAGTTCTTC. It is translated as CASSQTSGSYNEQFF.

The chain links TRBV19 to TRBJ1-6; 9 positions match TRBD1. The CDR3 is 13 residues long. Germline V gives CDR1 LNHDA, CDR2 SQIVND (reference sequence). The ends lost 9 bases at V and 6 bases at J; junction bases unmatched: 3. The CDR3 sequence is CASKTGGNSPLHF. DNA for the CDR3: TGTGCCAGCAAGACAGGGGGTAATTCACCCCTCCACTTT.